The following is a T cell receptor beta chain sequence with its context. Its target is unknown. This specimen comes from a study of post-analysis software for immune sequencing data. Across the study: Secondary progressive, relapsing-remitting and progressive-relapsing multiple sclerosis were among the included disease courses.

Points from the study as a whole: F measure clustering grouped samples strongly by preparation batch. When compared against controls, multiple sclerosis patients showed significantly lower normalized Chao1 diversity. Patients used about five TRBV segments, including TRBV5-6, TRBV5-1 and TRBV20-1, more often than controls.

The TCR beta cDNA libraries carried unique molecular identifiers. The yield from approximately 1 to 10 million T cells was 500,000 or so cDNA molecules in total. A single record per CDR3 protein comes from TCRdb applying MiXCR to the PCR reads. The data show about 800,000 distinct CDR3 sequences, around 27% seen once. CDR3 length: 15 residues. J lost 4 bases, V lost 6 bases, and 8 bases had no gene match. The clonotype originates from a girl aged 10 to 17 with multiple sclerosis. The source material was blood. The V gene is TRBV12-3 or TRBV12-4, the J gene TRBJ2-7, with 11 nucleotides matching TRBD2. This chain's CDR3 is CASRAGLAGIYEQYF. CDR3 DNA: TGTGCCAGCAGGGCCGGACTAGCGGGCATATACGAGCAGTACTTC.